The 22 T cell receptor beta chains below all came from one sample that was sequenced in a study of blood T cell repertoires in COVID-19. The method was immunoSEQ multiplex PCR; TCRdb's version includes in-frame clones alone and lacks a portion of them. This table has about 100,000 clones, over 65% appearing once. The source material was peripheral blood. The receptors come from a human donor in a cohort sampled during active COVID-19.

This chain joins TRBV5-4 and TRBJ1-4, with no clear D. Trimming pared 4 bases from V and 5 bases from J, leaving 15 bases between. The CDR3 runs to 15 residues. Germline CDR1 reads SGHNT; CDR2 reads YYREEE (reference sequence). The CDR3 DNA follows: TGTGCCAGCAGCCTGAACAGACAAAGCAATGAAAAACTGTTTTTT. It codes for CASSLNRQSNEKLFF.

The chain has TRBV10-3 and TRBJ1-6, with D perhaps matching TRBD1 (5 bases). The CDR3 has 13 residues. Germline CDR1 and CDR2: ENHRY and SYGVKD. With 11 bases removed from V and 3 bases from J, the gap between germline ends came to 11 bases. CDR3 region: CAGAGHYNSPLHF. The DNA for the CDR3 is TGTGCCGGGGCAGGGCACTATAATTCACCCCTCCACTTT.

In its sample, this clone was seen a few times. The chain links TRBV27 to TRBJ2-7; perhaps TRBD1 as D (6 bases). This CDR3 is built from 15 residues. The ends were cut back, 4 bases at V and 2 bases at J, with 15 bases in the middle. The germline CDR1 and CDR2 sequences are MNHEY and SMNVEV (reference sequence). The CDR3: CASSYGTGWAYEQYF. The CDR3 region has the DNA TGTGCCAGCAGTTACGGAACAGGGTGGGCCTACGAGCAGTACTTC.

The chain employs TRBV7-8 and TRBJ2-1; the D gene is possibly TRBD2 (6 bases). The CDR3 is made up of 16 amino acids. The V gene lost 5 bases and the J gene lost 6 bases, with 20 bases spanning the gap. Germline loops: CDR1 SGHVS, CDR2 FQNEAQ. CDR3 loop: CASSPSTRIGFNEQFF. DNA of the CDR3: TGTGCCAGCAGCCCCTCGACTAGGATTGGTTTCAATGAGCAGTTCTTC. Drawing the rest from reference TRBV7-8 and TRBJ2-1, the complete variable domain is GAGVSQSPRYKVAKRGQDVALRCDPISGHVSLFWYQQALGQGPEFLTYFQNEAQLDKSGLPSDRFFAERPEGSVSTLKIQRTQQEDSAVYLCASSPSTRIGFNEQFFGPGTRLTVL.

The chain is built from TRBV5-1 and TRBJ2-3; TRBD1 is a possible D gene (5 bases). The CDR3 spans 12 residues. Trimming cost V 10 bases and J 6 bases, with 15 bases left between them. Germline assignment: CDR1 SGHRS and CDR2 YFSETQ. DNA of the CDR3: TGCGCCTCCGCCAGGGAATCGGATACGCAGTATTTT. It codes for CASARESDTQYF.

The chain is built from TRBV9 and TRBJ1-5, with D maybe TRBD1 (5 bases). CDR1 SGDLS and CDR2 YYNGEE come from the germline V gene. CDR3 length equals 15 residues. Trimming cost V 3 bases and J 4 bases, with 14 bases left between them. The CDR3 DNA reads as TGTGCCAGCAGCGCTTACGGGGGGATGAATCAGCCCCAGCATTTT. It is translated as CASSAYGGMNQPQHF.

This clone has a single count. The chain joins TRBV30 to TRBJ2-7, with 9 bases lining up with TRBD1. Germline V gene sequence: CDR1 GTSNPN, CDR2 SVGIG (reference sequence). The CDR3 covers 14 residues. V shed 8 bases and J 0 bases; nucleotides not matched to a gene: 8. CDR3 bases: TGTGCCGGCCACGGGACAGGGCCCTCCTACGAGCAGTACTTC. Translating gives CAGHGTGPSYEQYF.

The gene calls are TRBV6-5 and TRBJ2-1, with TRBD2 matching 7 bases. CDR1 is MNHEY and CDR2 is SVGAGI in the germline V gene. V trimming: 4 bases; J trimming: 8 bases; junction bases outside the gene matches: 11. The CDR3 sequence is 15 residues long. The CDR3 here is CASSSGLPPWDEQFF. Here the CDR3 DNA reads TGTGCCAGCAGTTCGGGACTACCACCATGGGATGAGCAGTTCTTC.

The CDR3 sequence: CASSLGGHGGTEAFF. CDR3 DNA sequence: TGCGCCAGCAGCTTGGGGGGACACGGAGGCACTGAAGCTTTCTTT. The rearrangement joins TRBV5-1 to TRBJ1-1, with a possible D match to TRBD1 (6 bases). CDR1 SGHRS and CDR2 YFSETQ come from the germline V gene. Trimming left V 0 bases short and J 4 bases short, with 13 bases between. The CDR3 is 15 residues long. The complete variable domain, with remaining parts taken from reference TRBV5-1 and TRBJ1-1, reads KAGVTQTPRYLIKTRGQQVTLSCSPISGHRSVSWYQQTPGQGLQFLFEYFSETQRNKGNFPGRFSGRQFSNSRSEMNVSTLELGDSALYLCASSLGGHGGTEAFFGQGTRLTVV.

CDR3 sequence reads: CASSRGQGFGYTF. DNA for the CDR3: TGTGCCAGCAGCCGCGGACAGGGCTTCGGCTACACCTTC. This chain links TRBV6-6 with TRBJ1-2; 8 bases line up with TRBD1. The CDR3 has 13 residues. The ends lost 6 bases at V and 8 bases at J; junction bases unmatched: 8. Germline V CDR1 and CDR2: MNHNY, SVGAGI (reference sequence).

The chain has TRBV5-8 and TRBJ2-5; a weak D match, TRBD1 (6 bases). Per the germline V gene, CDR1 is SGHTS and CDR2 is YDEGEE. V lost 1 base and J lost 4, with 14 bases in between. The CDR3 has 15 amino acids. The CDR3 here is CASSLKGVGLETQYF. CDR3 bases: TGTGCCAGCAGCTTGAAGGGGGTCGGTCTAGAGACCCAGTACTTC.

This chain uses TRBV24-1 with TRBJ1-4; no firm D call. Germline V gives CDR1 KGHDR, CDR2 SFDVKD. The CDR3 sequence is 16 residues long. V dropped 3 bases and J dropped 0 bases, with 10 bases sitting between them. The CDR3 is CATSDVRVATNEKLFF. The CDR3 DNA reads TGTGCCACCAGTGATGTAAGAGTTGCAACTAATGAAAAACTGTTTTTT.

This clone occurred a few times. The V gene is TRBV11-2, the J gene TRBJ1-6; D is possibly TRBD1 (6 bases). Germline CDR1 is SGHAT and CDR2 is FQNNGV. V was shortened by 6 bases and J by 10 bases, with 16 bases between the two germline ends. This CDR3 comprises 14 residues. This CDR3 is CASSQPGHRSPLHF. In nucleotides, the CDR3 is TGTGCCAGCAGTCAACCGGGACACCGATCACCCCTCCACTTT.

CDR3: CASSSLAGTQETQYF. As DNA, the CDR3 is TGTGCCAGCAGCTCGCTAGCGGGGACTCAAGAGACCCAGTACTTC. This chain joins TRBV7-2 and TRBJ2-5, with TRBD2 matching 9 bases. There are 15 residues in the CDR3. Germline V gene sequence: CDR1 SGHTA, CDR2 FQGNSA. J was trimmed by 2 bases and V by 4 bases; bases with no gene match: 5.

This clone was seen only a few times. The chain employs TRBV5-4 and TRBJ1-6, with D maybe TRBD1 (6 bases). Trimming took off 2 bases at V and 4 bases at J, with 10 bases between the two ends. Germline lookup yields CDR1 SGHNT and CDR2 YYREEE (reference sequence). The CDR3 sequence is 15 residues long. In DNA form, the CDR3 reads TGTGCCAGCAGCTTCGGACAGCAATATAATTCACCCCTCCACTTT. Protein: CASSFGQQYNSPLHF. Full variable domain (missing parts from reference TRBV5-4 and TRBJ1-6): ETGVTQSPTHLIKTRGQQVTLRCSSQSGHNTVSWYQQALGQGPQFIFQYYREEENGRGNFPPRFSGLQFPNYSSELNVNALELDDSALYLCASSFGQQYNSPLHFGNGTRLTVT.

This sequence joins TRBV18 and TRBJ1-3; D is possibly TRBD1 (5 bases). This CDR3 is 15 amino acids long. Germline V gene data show CDR1 as KGHSH and CDR2 as LQKENI. Trimming took off 1 base at V and 0 bases at J, with 7 bases between the two ends. The CDR3, as DNA: TGTGCCAGCTCACCACGCCAGGGCTCTGGAAACACCATATATTTT. Its translation is CASSPRQGSGNTIYF.

The chain uses TRBV18 and TRBJ2-7, with D maybe TRBD2 (6 bases). CDR1 is KGHSH, CDR2 LQKENI, per germline. V was clipped by 3 bases and J by 4 bases, with 13 bases between them. CDR3 size: 14 residues. The CDR3 sequence is CASSPGLPVYEQYF. In DNA form, the CDR3 reads TGTGCCAGCTCACCGGGACTTCCTGTGTACGAGCAGTACTTC.

The chain is built from TRBV14 and TRBJ1-2, with D perhaps TRBD1 (5 bases). CDR1 SGHDN and CDR2 FVKESK come from the germline V gene. Between the trimmed V and J ends, which lost 4 bases and 4 bases, there was a span of 13 bases. CDR3 length: 14 residues. The CDR3 here is CASSPSPGVYGYTF. In DNA form, the CDR3 reads TGTGCCAGCAGCCCATCCCCGGGGGTCTATGGCTACACCTTC. Combining the CDR3 with reference TRBV14 and TRBJ1-2 gives the whole variable domain EAGVTQFPSHSVIEKGQTVTLRCDPISGHDNLYWYRRVMGKEIKFLLHFVKESKQDESGMPNNRFLAERTGGTYSTLKVQPAELEDSGVYFCASSPSPGVYGYTFGSGTRLTVV.

This chain uses TRBV27 with TRBJ1-2; 8 nucleotides align to TRBD1. The CDR3 totals 15 residues. From germline, CDR1 is MNHEY and CDR2 SMNVEV (reference sequence). V gave up 4 bases and J gave up 3 bases; unmatched junction bases: 7. CDR3: CASSSRQGTHYGYTF. CDR3 DNA sequence: TGTGCCAGCAGTTCCCGACAGGGGACCCACTATGGCTACACCTTC.

This clone was recorded a few times. The rearrangement uses TRBV27 and TRBJ1-6, with D perhaps matching TRBD1 (6 bases). CDR3 length: 17 residues. The V gene's germline CDR1 is MNHEY and CDR2 SMNVEV (reference sequence). V dropped 5 bases and J dropped 2 bases, with 16 bases sitting between them. CDR3 DNA sequence: TGTGCCAGCAGTAAAACAGGGATCGGCGCCTATAATTCACCCCTCCACTTT. Protein sequence: CASSKTGIGAYNSPLHF.

The chain joins TRBV6-2 or TRBV6-3 to TRBJ2-7, with D possibly TRBD1 on 6 matching bases. The CDR3 runs 15 residues. Trimming stripped 3 bases from V and 5 bases from J, with 17 bases between. Germline loops: CDR1 MNHEY, CDR2 SVGEGT. CDR3 region: CASSYFRTDRHEQYF. CDR3 nucleotide sequence: TGTGCCAGCAGTTATTTCCGGACAGACCGACACGAGCAGTACTTC.

The chain links TRBV15 to TRBJ1-2; D gene ambiguous. Germline V CDR1 and CDR2: LNHNV, YYDKDF (reference sequence). V was clipped by 0 bases and J by 6 bases, with 8 bases between them. This CDR3 contains 13 residues. CDR3 DNA sequence: TGTGCCACCAGCAGAGATCGGGTGGATGGCTACACCTTC. As protein: CATSRDRVDGYTF.